This T cell receptor beta chain appears in the sequencing data of a study of breast tumors, draining lymph nodes, adjacent tissues. TCRdb redid the calling of the multiplex PCR reads with MiXCR, one entry per CDR3 protein. The data show approximately 280,000 distinct CDR3 sequences, 30% seen once. General study findings and limits: Findings are consistent with lymph node origin and intratumoral expansion of most tumor T cells. Tumors had less TCR diversity than lymph nodes, more than nontumor tissue. Compared with basal-like, luminal-like tumors shared significantly more repertoire with nontumor tissue.

This clonotype was observed at least ten times. Antigen: not known. From germline, CDR1 is LNHDA and CDR2 SQIVND (reference sequence). The CDR3 covers 14 residues. V dropped 7 bases and J dropped 5; count of bases not matched to a gene: 6. Axillary draining lymph nodes of breast cancer patients supplied the node samples. Specimen: axillary lymph node tissue. The chain recombines TRBV19 with TRBJ2-2; 8 nucleotides match TRBD2. This sequence originates from a female donor with breast cancer. Some clones in this sample may be carry-over from other donors' samples. The CDR3 region has the DNA TGTGCCAGTACCTTCGGGACTAGTACCGGGGAGCTGTTTTTT. It is translated as CASTFGTSTGELFF.